This T cell receptor (beta chain) was captured by sequencing in a study of human T cells and chemical hapten exposure. TCRdb itself ran the RACE reads through MiXCR, one entry per CDR3 protein. The profile covers roughly 120,000 distinct CDR3 sequences, with about 12% appearing a single time and 1.2% to 1.5% taken by the ten largest. Time point of the sample: patch test 1, 2 weeks after DPC sensitization. Treatment given: therapeutic diphenylcyclopropenone sensitization with weekly scalp DPC. The CDR3 loop spans 13 amino acids. CDR1 and CDR2 (germline): LGHNA, YSLEER. Trimming removed 0 bases from V and 7 bases from J, with 8 bases in between.

This sequence was found in a woman aged 50 to 60 with alopecia areata. Some clones in this sample may be carry-over from other donors' samples. The rearrangement uses TRBV4-3 and TRBJ2-3; D is tentatively TRBD1 or TRBD2 (6 bases each). The specimen was whole blood, collected in connection with sensitization to the hapten diphenylcyclopropenone (DPC). The CDR3 bases are TGCGCCAGCAGCCAAGAGGGGGGCTATACGCAGTATTTT. This codes for CASSQEGGYTQYF.